This T cell receptor (beta chain) was captured by sequencing in a study of Ad26.COV2.S vaccination and SARS-CoV-2 variants. About this clone itself: The antigen is unknown.

Only in-frame clones appear in the TCRdb table, and some are missing; sequencing was by immunoSEQ multiplex PCR. The sample lists approximately 300,000 clones; 85% were seen once. The treatment was: approximately 18 received Ad26.COV2.S at low or high dose, single or two shots; about 5 received placebo; per-sample allocation not given. Samples were taken on day 63 after the first vaccine or placebo injection. Donation came from an adult in Boston who was aged 18-55 years. Whole-study results and caveats: Reportedly, after vaccination the spike-specific CD8+ and CD4+ T cell responses displayed substantial breadth. The study found similar non-spike TCR breadth in vaccine and placebo recipients. From the TCR breadth and depth analyses, total T cell responses may have been underestimated.

V lost 5 bases, J lost 1 base, and 17 bases lay in between. This CDR3 has 16 residues. Germline CDR1 and CDR2: MNHEY and SMNVEV (reference sequence). This receptor was taken from a person aged 18-65 years who received the Ad26.COV2.S COVID-19 vaccine or a placebo. J is TRBJ1-1 and V is TRBV27; D is perhaps TRBD1 (5 bases). The sequences come from peripheral blood, collected in a trial of Ad26.COV2.S vaccine versus placebo. The DNA of the CDR3 is TGTGCCAGCAGTCCACATAACACGGGGCCGAACACTGAAGCTTTCTTT. Translation: CASSPHNTGPNTEAFF.